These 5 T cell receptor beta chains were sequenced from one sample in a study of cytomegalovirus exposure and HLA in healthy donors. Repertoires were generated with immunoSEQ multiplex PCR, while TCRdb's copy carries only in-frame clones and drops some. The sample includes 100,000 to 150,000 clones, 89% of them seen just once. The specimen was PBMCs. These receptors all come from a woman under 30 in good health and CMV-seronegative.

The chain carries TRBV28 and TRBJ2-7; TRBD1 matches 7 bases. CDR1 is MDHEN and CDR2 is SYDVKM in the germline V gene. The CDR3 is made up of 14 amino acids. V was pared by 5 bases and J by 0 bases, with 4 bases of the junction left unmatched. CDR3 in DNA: TGTGCCAGCAGTATCGGGACAGCCTCCTACGAGCAGTACGTC. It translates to CASSIGTASYEQYV.

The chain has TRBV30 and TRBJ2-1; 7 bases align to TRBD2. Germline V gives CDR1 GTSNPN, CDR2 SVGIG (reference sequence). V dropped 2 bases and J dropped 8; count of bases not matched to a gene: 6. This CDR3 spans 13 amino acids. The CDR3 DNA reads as TGTGCCTGGAGTCGCGGGAGCATAGATGAGCAGTTCTTC. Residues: CAWSRGSIDEQFF.

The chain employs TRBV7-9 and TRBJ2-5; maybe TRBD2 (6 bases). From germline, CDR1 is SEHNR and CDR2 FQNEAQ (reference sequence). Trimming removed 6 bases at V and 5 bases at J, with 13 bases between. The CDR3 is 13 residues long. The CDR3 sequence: CASRGGATETQYF. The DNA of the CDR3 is TGTGCCAGCAGGGGAGGAGCGACTGAGACCCAGTACTTC. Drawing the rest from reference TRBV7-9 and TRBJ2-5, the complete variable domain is DTGVSQNPRHKITKRGQNVTFRCDPISEHNRLYWYRQTLGQGPEFLTYFQNEAQLEKSRLLSDRFSAERPKGSFSTLEIQRTEQGDSAMYLCASRGGATETQYFGPGTRLLVL.

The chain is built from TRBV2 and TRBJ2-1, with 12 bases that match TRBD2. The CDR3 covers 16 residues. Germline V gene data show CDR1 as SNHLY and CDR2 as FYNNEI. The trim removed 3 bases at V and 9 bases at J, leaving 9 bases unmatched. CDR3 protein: CASSDATSGGYGEQFF. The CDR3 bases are TGTGCCAGCAGTGACGCTACTAGCGGGGGGTATGGTGAGCAGTTCTTC.

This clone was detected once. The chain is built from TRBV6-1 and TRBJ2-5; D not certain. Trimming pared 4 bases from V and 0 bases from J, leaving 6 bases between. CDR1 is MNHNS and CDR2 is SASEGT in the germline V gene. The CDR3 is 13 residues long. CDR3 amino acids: CASSVGYQETQYF. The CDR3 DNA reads TGTGCCAGCAGTGTCGGGTACCAAGAGACCCAGTACTTC.